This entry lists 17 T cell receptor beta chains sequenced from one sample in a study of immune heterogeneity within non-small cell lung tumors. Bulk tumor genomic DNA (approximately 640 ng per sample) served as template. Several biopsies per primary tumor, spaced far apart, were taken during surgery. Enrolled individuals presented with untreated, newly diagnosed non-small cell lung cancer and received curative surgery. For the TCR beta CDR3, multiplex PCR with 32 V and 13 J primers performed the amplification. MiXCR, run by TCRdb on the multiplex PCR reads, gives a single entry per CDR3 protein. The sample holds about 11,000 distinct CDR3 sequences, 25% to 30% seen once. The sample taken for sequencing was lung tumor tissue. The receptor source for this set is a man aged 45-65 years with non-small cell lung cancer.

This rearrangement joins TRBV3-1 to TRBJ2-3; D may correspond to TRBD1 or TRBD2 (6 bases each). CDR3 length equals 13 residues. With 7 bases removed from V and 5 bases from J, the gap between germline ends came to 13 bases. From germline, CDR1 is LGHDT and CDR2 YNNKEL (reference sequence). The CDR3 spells CASTGGRRDTQYF. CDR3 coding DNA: TGTGCCAGCACCGGGGGCAGGAGAGATACGCAGTATTTT.

This chain's CDR3 is CASSLDTGSSLAKNIQYF. In DNA, the CDR3 is TGCGCCAGCAGCTTGGATACAGGATCATCACTAGCCAAAAACATTCAGTACTTC. The rearrangement joins TRBV5-1 to TRBJ2-4, with D perhaps matching TRBD1 (5 bases). The CDR3 has 18 amino acids. Germline CDR1 is SGHRS and CDR2 is YFSETQ. V was cut by 0 bases and J by 0 bases, with 16 bases left in between. Drawing the rest from reference TRBV5-1 and TRBJ2-4, the complete variable domain is KAGVTQTPRYLIKTRGQQVTLSCSPISGHRSVSWYQQTPGQGLQFLFEYFSETQRNKGNFPGRFSGRQFSNSRSEMNVSTLELGDSALYLCASSLDTGSSLAKNIQYFGAGTRLSVL.

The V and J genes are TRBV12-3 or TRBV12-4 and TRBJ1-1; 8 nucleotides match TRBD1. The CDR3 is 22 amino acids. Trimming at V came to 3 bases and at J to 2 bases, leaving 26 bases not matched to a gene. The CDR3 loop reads CASSLVRQTIRETGDLNTEAFF. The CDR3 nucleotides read TGTGCCAGCAGTTTGGTTAGGCAAACAATACGCGAGACAGGGGACCTCAACACTGAAGCTTTCTTT.

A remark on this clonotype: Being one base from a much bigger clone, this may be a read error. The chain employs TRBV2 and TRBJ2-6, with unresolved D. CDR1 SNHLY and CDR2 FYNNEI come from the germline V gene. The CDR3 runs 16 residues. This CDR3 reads CANSDGIGSGANVLTF. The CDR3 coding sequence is TGTGCCAACAGTGATGGTATCGGCTCTGGGGCCAACGTCCTGACTTTC. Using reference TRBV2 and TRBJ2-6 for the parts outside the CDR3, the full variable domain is EPEVTQTPSHQVTQMGQEVILRCVPISNHLYFYWYRQILGQKVEFLVSFYNNEISEKSEIFDDQFSVERPDGSNFTLKIRSTKLEDSAMYFCANSDGIGSGANVLTFGAGSRLTVL.

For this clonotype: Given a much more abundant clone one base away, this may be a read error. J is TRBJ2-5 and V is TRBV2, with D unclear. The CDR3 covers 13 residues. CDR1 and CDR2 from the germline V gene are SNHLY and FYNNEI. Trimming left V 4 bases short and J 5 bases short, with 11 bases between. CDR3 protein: CASSVSARETQYF. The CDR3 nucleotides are TGTGCCAGCAGTGTGAGCGCCAGGGAGACCCAGTACTTC.

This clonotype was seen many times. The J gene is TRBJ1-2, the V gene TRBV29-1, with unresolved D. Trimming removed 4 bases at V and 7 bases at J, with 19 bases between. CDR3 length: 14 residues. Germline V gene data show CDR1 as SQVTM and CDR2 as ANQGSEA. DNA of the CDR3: TGCAGCGTTGTCCCCATGGCGGAAGCTAGTGGCTACACCTTC. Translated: CSVVPMAEASGYTF.

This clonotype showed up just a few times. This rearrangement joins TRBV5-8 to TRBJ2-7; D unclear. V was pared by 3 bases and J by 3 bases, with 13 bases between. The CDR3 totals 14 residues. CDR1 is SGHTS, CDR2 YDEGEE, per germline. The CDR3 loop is CASSSQASLYEQYF. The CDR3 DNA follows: TGTGCCAGCAGCTCGCAGGCATCCCTCTACGAGCAGTACTTC.

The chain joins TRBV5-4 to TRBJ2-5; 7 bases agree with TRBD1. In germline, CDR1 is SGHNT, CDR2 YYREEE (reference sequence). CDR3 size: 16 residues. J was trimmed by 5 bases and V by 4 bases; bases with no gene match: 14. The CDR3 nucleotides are TGTGCCAGCAGCGGTCACGGGACAGCACCGATCGAGACCCAGTACTTC. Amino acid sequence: CASSGHGTAPIETQYF. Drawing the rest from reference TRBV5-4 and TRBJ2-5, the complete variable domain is ETGVTQSPTHLIKTRGQQVTLRCSSQSGHNTVSWYQQALGQGPQFIFQYYREEENGRGNFPPRFSGLQFPNYSSELNVNALELDDSALYLCASSGHGTAPIETQYFGPGTRLLVL.

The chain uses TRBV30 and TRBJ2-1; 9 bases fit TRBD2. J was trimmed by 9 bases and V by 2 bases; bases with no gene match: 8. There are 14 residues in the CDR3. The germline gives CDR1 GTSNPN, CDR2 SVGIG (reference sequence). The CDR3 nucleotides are TGTGCCTGGAGTAACCTAGCGGGAAAAAGTGAGCAGTTCTTC. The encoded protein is CAWSNLAGKSEQFF.

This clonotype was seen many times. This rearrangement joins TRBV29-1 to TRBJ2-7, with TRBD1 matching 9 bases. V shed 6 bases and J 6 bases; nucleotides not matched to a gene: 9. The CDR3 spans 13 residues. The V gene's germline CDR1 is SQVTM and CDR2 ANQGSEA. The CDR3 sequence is CSVGQGHAGEQYF. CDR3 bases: TGCAGCGTGGGACAGGGACACGCAGGCGAGCAGTACTTC.

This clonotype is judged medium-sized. CDR3: CASTERQGLYEQYF. CDR3 sequence (DNA): TGTGCCAGCACCGAAAGGCAGGGCCTTTACGAGCAGTACTTC. This sequence joins TRBV6-1 and TRBJ2-7; a weak D match, TRBD1 (5 bases). This CDR3 is 14 amino acids long. V lost 7 bases and J lost 4, with 17 bases in between. Germline V lookup: CDR1 MNHNS, CDR2 SASEGT.

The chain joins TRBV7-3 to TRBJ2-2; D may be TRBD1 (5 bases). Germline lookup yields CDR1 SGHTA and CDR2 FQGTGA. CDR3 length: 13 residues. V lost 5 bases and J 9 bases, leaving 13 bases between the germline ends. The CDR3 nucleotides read TGTGCCAGCAGCGAAGATCAGGGCCGGGAGCTGTTTTTT. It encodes CASSEDQGRELFF. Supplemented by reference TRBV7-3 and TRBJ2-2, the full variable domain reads GAGVSQTPSNKVTEKGKYVELRCDPISGHTALYWYRQSLGQGPEFLIYFQGTGAADDSGLPNDRFFAVRPEGSVSTLKIQRTERGDSAVYLCASSEDQGRELFFGEGSRLTVL.

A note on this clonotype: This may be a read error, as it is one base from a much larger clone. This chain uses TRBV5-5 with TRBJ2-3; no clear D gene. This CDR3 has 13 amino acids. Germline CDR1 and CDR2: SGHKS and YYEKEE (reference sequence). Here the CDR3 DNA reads TGTGCCAGCAGCTTTACAGATACAGATACGAAGTATTTT. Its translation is CASSFTDTDTKYF. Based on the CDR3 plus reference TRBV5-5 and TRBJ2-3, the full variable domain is DAGVTQSPTHLIKTRGQQVTLRCSPISGHKSVSWYQQVLGQGPQFIFQYYEKEERGRGNFPDRFSARQFPNYSSELNVNALLLGDSALYLCASSFTDTDTKYFGPGTRLTVL.

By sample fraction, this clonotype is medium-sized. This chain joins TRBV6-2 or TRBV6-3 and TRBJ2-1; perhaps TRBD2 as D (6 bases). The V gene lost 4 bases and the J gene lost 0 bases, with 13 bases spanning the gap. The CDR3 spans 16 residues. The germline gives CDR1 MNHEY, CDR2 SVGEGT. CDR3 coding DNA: TGTGCCAGCAGTTCCCAGATAGCGGCCTCCTACAATGAGCAGTTCTTC. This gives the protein CASSSQIAASYNEQFF.

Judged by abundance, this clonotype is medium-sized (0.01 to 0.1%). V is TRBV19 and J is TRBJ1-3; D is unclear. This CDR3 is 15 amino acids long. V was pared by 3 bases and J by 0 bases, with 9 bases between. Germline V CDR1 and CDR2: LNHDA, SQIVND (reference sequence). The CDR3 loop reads CASSIGGFSGNTIYF. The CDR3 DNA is TGTGCCAGTAGTATCGGCGGTTTCTCTGGAAACACCATATATTTT.

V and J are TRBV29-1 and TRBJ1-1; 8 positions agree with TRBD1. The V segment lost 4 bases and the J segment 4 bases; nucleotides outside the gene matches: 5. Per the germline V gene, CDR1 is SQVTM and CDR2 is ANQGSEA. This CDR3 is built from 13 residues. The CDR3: CSVGQGTVTEAFF. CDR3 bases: TGCAGCGTTGGACAGGGGACCGTCACTGAAGCTTTCTTT.

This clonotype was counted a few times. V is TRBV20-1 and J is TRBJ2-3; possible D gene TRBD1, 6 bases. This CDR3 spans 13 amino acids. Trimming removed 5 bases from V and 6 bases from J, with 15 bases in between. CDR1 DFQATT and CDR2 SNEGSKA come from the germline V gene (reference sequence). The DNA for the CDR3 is TGCAGTGCTCGTATTCAGGGGCAGGATACGCAGTATTTT. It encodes CSARIQGQDTQYF.